The clone carrying this T cell receptor (beta chain) occurred once. Its cognate antigen is unknown. A much larger clone is a single base away; this may be a read error. The CDR3 is made up of 13 amino acids. CDR1 is SGHTA and CDR2 is FQGNSA in the germline V gene. Trimming removed 2 bases at V and 1 base at J, with 5 bases between. Sequenced by immunoSEQ multiplex PCR; TCRdb stores in-frame clones only, minus some. The table has 80,000 to 95,000 clones, approximately 90% seen once; the top ten hold 0.71%. The sample originates from a study of OX40 agonist ivuxolimab in advanced cancers. Study overall: Patients received intravenous ivuxolimab every 2 weeks at 0.01 to 10 mg/kg.

The study sampled blood at baseline, cycle 4 day 1, and cycle 7 day 1. Study results and limitations: CD4+ and CD8+ blood T cells expanded clonally by week 6 at 0.1 to 3.0 mg/kg. The work left the antigen specificity of expanded peripheral T cells undetermined.

This receptor was identified in an adult with an advanced solid tumor such as melanoma, head and neck, liver or kidney cancer. This sample comprised CD4+ or CD8+ T cells sorted from blood, obtained in a trial of the OX40 agonist ivuxolimab. The rearrangement joins TRBV7-2 to TRBJ1-1; D unresolved. DNA of the CDR3: TGTGCCAGCAGCTTATGGGGGAACACTGAAGCTTTCTTT. It is translated as CASSLWGNTEAFF.